The next 32 T cell receptor beta chains were all read from a single sample in a study of T cells in Graves' hyperthyroidism and ophthalmopathy. The investigators amplified TCR beta CDR3 regions from RNA transcripts. Researchers ran a first-round RT-PCR on the TCR CDR3 using the HTBI primer set. Using its own MiXCR run on the multiplex PCR reads, TCRdb lists one record per CDR3 protein. The sample lists 540,000 or so distinct CDR3 sequences, around a sixth occurring once. Sequenced input: blood. Receptor source: a woman aged 25 to 45 with Graves' hyperthyroidism.

The rearrangement joins TRBV4-2 to TRBJ1-2, with 7 bases aligning to TRBD1. The CDR3 contains 15 residues. The V segment lost 2 bases and the J segment 2 bases; nucleotides outside the gene matches: 5. The germline CDR1 and CDR2 sequences are LGHNA and YNFKEQ. The CDR3 region has the DNA TGTGCCAGCAGCCAACCATCACAGGGGAACTATGGCTACACCTTC. It specifies CASSQPSQGNYGYTF.

Only a few counts were recorded for this clonotype. The chain carries TRBV4-3 and TRBJ2-7; 7 bases line up with TRBD1. There are 14 residues in the CDR3. The J segment lost 7 bases and the V segment lost 4 bases, leaving 10 bases of the junction unmatched. CDR1 and CDR2 from the germline V gene are LGHNA and YSLEER. The CDR3 nucleotides read TGCGCCAGCAGCCCGGGACAGTTTGTCGGTGAGCAGTACTTC. Its translation is CASSPGQFVGEQYF.

The chain has TRBV19 and TRBJ2-2, with 7 bases fitting TRBD1. The V segment lost 3 bases and the J segment 1 base; nucleotides outside the gene matches: 5. Germline V gene lookup returns CDR1 LNHDA and CDR2 SQIVND (reference sequence). The CDR3 contains 16 residues. CDR3 residues: CASSIPRTGNTGELFF. In nucleotides, the CDR3 is TGTGCCAGTAGTATTCCTCGGACAGGGAACACCGGGGAGCTGTTTTTT.

This clonotype was detected many times. This chain connects TRBV28 to TRBJ2-1; 8 nucleotides agree with TRBD1. Germline-derived CDR1 and CDR2 are MDHEN and SYDVKM. The CDR3 totals 14 residues. V dropped 5 bases and J dropped 1; count of bases not matched to a gene: 1. The CDR3 DNA reads TGTGCCAGCAGTAGGACAGGGTCCTACAATGAGCAGTTCTTC. Translated: CASSRTGSYNEQFF.

There are many counts of this clonotype. Written as DNA, the CDR3 is TGTGCCAGCAGTTTAACAGGCTACAATGAGCAGTTCTTC. Translation gives CASSLTGYNEQFF. V usage is TRBV28 and J usage is TRBJ2-1, with D perhaps matching TRBD1 (5 bases). V lost 2 bases to trimming and J lost 3 bases, with 5 bases between them. In germline, CDR1 is MDHEN, CDR2 SYDVKM. The CDR3 is 13 residues long.

The chain has TRBV10-1 and TRBJ2-2; D may be TRBD2 (6 bases). CDR1 is WNHNN and CDR2 is SYGVQD in the germline V gene (reference sequence). CDR3 length equals 16 residues. The germline V and J ends were trimmed by 6 bases and 1 base, with 15 bases remaining between them. CDR3 loop: CASSASPAGNTGELFF. The CDR3 DNA reads TGCGCCAGCAGCGCTAGCCCAGCGGGGAACACCGGGGAGCTGTTTTTT.

This chain links TRBV20-1 with TRBJ1-5; TRBD1 matches at 11 bases. This CDR3 is built from 16 residues. J was trimmed by 3 bases and V by 4 bases; bases with no gene match: 8. Per the germline V gene, CDR1 is DFQATT and CDR2 is SNEGSKA (reference sequence). CDR3 region: CSATPWDRGNNQPQHF. The DNA for the CDR3 is TGCAGTGCTACCCCGTGGGACAGGGGGAACAATCAGCCCCAGCATTTT.

This clonotype was counted between two and nine times. The chain employs TRBV12-5 and TRBJ2-2; 7 bases agree with TRBD1. This CDR3 contains 17 residues. The V and J ends lost 0 bases and 1 base, in that order; junction bases with no gene match: 5. From germline, CDR1 is LGHNT and CDR2 FRNRAP. The CDR3 spells CASGLVLGTENTGELFF. As DNA, the CDR3 is TGTGCTAGTGGTTTGGTACTAGGGACAGAGAACACCGGGGAGCTGTTTTTT.

This clonotype was detected many times. The CDR3 region has the DNA TGTGCCAGCAGCTCCCTCGGAGGGATGGCAGATACGCAGTATTTT. Amino acids: CASSSLGGMADTQYF. The chain carries TRBV7-9 and TRBJ2-3; D possibly corresponds to TRBD2 (6 bases). The V gene lost 4 bases and the J gene lost 4 bases, with 15 bases spanning the gap. Germline CDR1 and CDR2: SEHNR and FQNEAQ (reference sequence). This CDR3 is built from 15 residues.

The V and J genes are TRBV11-3 and TRBJ2-1; 9 bases align to TRBD2. Unmatched junction bases numbered 5, after V lost 5 bases and J lost 0 bases. There are 16 residues in the CDR3. Germline V gives CDR1 SGHNT, CDR2 YENEEA. The DNA for the CDR3 is TGTGCCAGCAGCCCCGCGGGGGGGAACTCCTACAATGAGCAGTTCTTC. Amino acids: CASSPAGGNSYNEQFF.

This clonotype was counted between two and nine times. The chain's CDR3 is CASSVSTGELFF. DNA of the CDR3: TGTGCCAGCAGCGTATCCACCGGGGAGCTGTTTTTT. The chain uses TRBV9 and TRBJ2-2; D is unresolved. Germline lookup yields CDR1 SGDLS and CDR2 YYNGEE. Between the trimmed V and J ends, which lost 1 base and 4 bases, there was a span of 2 bases. The length of the CDR3 is 12 residues.

This clonotype was seen more than once but under ten times. The V and J genes are TRBV29-1 and TRBJ2-7, with 9 bases fitting TRBD1. The CDR3 consists of 12 residues. CDR1 and CDR2 from the germline V gene are SQVTM and ANQGSEA. V dropped 6 bases and J dropped 6; count of bases not matched to a gene: 6. For the CDR3, the DNA is TGCAGCGTGCGGACAGGGGCTCGCGAGCAGTACTTC. It yields the protein CSVRTGAREQYF.

J is TRBJ2-1 and V is TRBV20-1; TRBD1 matches 9 bases. Germline assignment: CDR1 DFQATT and CDR2 SNEGSKA (reference sequence). CDR3 length: 14 amino acids. In DNA, the CDR3 is TGCAGGACGGACAGGGGTGGAATCGGGAATGAGCAGTTCTTC. This gives the protein CRTDRGGIGNEQFF.

This CDR3 reads CASSHRDRGGTEAFF. The CDR3 DNA reads as TGTGCCAGCAGCCACCGGGACAGGGGGGGGACTGAAGCTTTCTTT. The rearrangement joins TRBV3-1 to TRBJ1-1, with TRBD1 matching 11 bases. This CDR3 comprises 15 residues. The germline V gene encodes CDR1 LGHDT and CDR2 YNNKEL (reference sequence). The junction had 5 bases not matched to a gene; V was cut back by 3 bases and J by 5 bases.

V gene TRBV11-2 combines with J gene TRBJ1-6; possibly TRBD1 for D (6 bases). The germline V gene has CDR1 SGHAT and CDR2 FQNNGV. The V gene lost 6 bases and the J gene lost 0 bases, with 15 bases spanning the gap. This CDR3 is 17 amino acids long. CDR3 DNA: TGTGCCAGCAGGTGGGACAATTCCCACTCCTATAATTCACCCCTCCACTTT. Residues: CASRWDNSHSYNSPLHF.

This clonotype was detected many times. This chain uses TRBV14 with TRBJ2-1, with D possibly being TRBD1 or TRBD2 (5 bases each). The CDR3 has 18 residues. V was shortened by 1 base and J by 6 bases, with 22 bases between the two germline ends. CDR1 and CDR2 (germline): SGHDN, FVKESK. The CDR3 DNA reads as TGTGCCAGCAGCCAAGGGGAAATGGGCATTTTGAGGGGCAATGAGCAGTTCTTC. It translates to CASSQGEMGILRGNEQFF.

The CDR3 reads CASSYFASGVPANNEQFF. CDR3 coding DNA: TGTGCCAGCAGTTATTTCGCTAGCGGGGTCCCAGCCAACAATGAGCAGTTCTTC. This chain joins TRBV6-2 or TRBV6-3 and TRBJ2-1, with 9 positions matching TRBD2. The CDR3 is 18 amino acids. The ends lost 3 bases at V and 5 bases at J; junction bases unmatched: 14. Germline V gene data show CDR1 as MNHEY and CDR2 as SVGEGT.

This clonotype was recorded many times. V is TRBV3-1 and J is TRBJ2-1, with D possibly matching TRBD2 (6 bases). Between the trimmed V and J ends, which lost 6 bases and 7 bases, there was a span of 19 bases. CDR3 length: 15 residues. Per germline, CDR1 LGHDT and CDR2 YNNKEL (reference sequence). As DNA, the CDR3 is TGTGCCAGCAGACAAACAACTGGGCGGGAAAATGAGCAGTTCTTC. This sequence encodes CASRQTTGRENEQFF.

This clonotype occurred many times. This chain connects TRBV20-1 to TRBJ2-5; D might be TRBD2 (5 bases). Trimming cost V 3 bases and J 5 bases, with 10 bases left between them. The CDR3 is 12 residues long. Germline V gene data show CDR1 as DFQATT and CDR2 as SNEGSKA (reference sequence). This CDR3 reads CSASEGFETQYF. In DNA, the CDR3 is TGCAGTGCTAGCGAGGGATTTGAGACCCAGTACTTC.

This clonotype was seen more than once but under ten times. The chain recombines TRBV20-1 with TRBJ1-4; TRBD1 might be the D (5 bases). The germline CDR1 and CDR2 sequences are DFQATT and SNEGSKA (reference sequence). There are 14 residues in the CDR3. The V and J ends lost 8 bases and 3 bases respectively, with 16 bases between them. Here the CDR3 DNA reads TGCAGTCTCCGTCCGGGACGGTCTAATGAAAAACTGTTTTTT. It yields the protein CSLRPGRSNEKLFF.

The sample holds many counts of this clonotype. The J gene is TRBJ2-2, the V gene TRBV5-1, with TRBD1 matching 10 bases. The CDR3 length is 16 residues. The ends lost 1 base at V and 6 bases at J; junction bases unmatched: 6. Per germline, CDR1 SGHRS and CDR2 YFSETQ. The CDR3 DNA reads TGCGCCAGCAGCTTGCAACCCGGGACAGGGGCCGGGGAGCTGTTTTTT. Translating gives CASSLQPGTGAGELFF.

Of note for this clonotype: A much larger clone sits a single nucleotide away, making a read error possible. The J gene is TRBJ2-7, the V gene TRBV28; 12 bases align to TRBD1. V gave up 6 bases and J gave up 5 bases; unmatched junction bases: 5. The V gene's germline CDR1 is MDHEN and CDR2 SYDVKM. There are 14 residues in the CDR3. CDR3 amino acids: CASRLGTGGNEQYF. The DNA for the CDR3 is TGTGCCAGCAGATTAGGGACAGGGGGCAACGAGCAGTACTTC.

There are a few counts of this clonotype. The chain's CDR3 is CASRGRTGSNQPQHF. DNA for the CDR3: TGTGCCAGTAGAGGAAGGACCGGTAGCAATCAGCCCCAGCATTTT. The J gene is TRBJ1-5, the V gene TRBV19; D call uncertain. V was clipped by 6 bases and J by 0 bases, with 12 bases between them. Per the germline V gene, CDR1 is LNHDA and CDR2 is SQIVND (reference sequence). There are 15 residues in the CDR3. Drawing the rest from reference TRBV19 and TRBJ1-5, the complete variable domain is DGGITQSPKYLFRKEGQNVTLSCEQNLNHDAMYWYRQDPGQGLRLIYYSQIVNDFQKGDIAEGYSVSREKKESFPLTVTSAQKNPTAFYLCASRGRTGSNQPQHFGDGTRLSIL.

This clonotype was seen at least ten times. V is TRBV11-2 and J is TRBJ2-7; the match to TRBD2 covers 7 bases. Trimming removed 3 bases from V and 2 bases from J; junction bases left unmatched: 7. CDR3 size: 15 residues. Per germline, CDR1 SGHAT and CDR2 FQNNGV. The CDR3 sequence is CASSFHWREPYEQYF. The DNA of the CDR3 is TGTGCCAGCAGCTTTCATTGGCGGGAGCCCTACGAGCAGTACTTC.

The sample holds many counts of this clonotype. J is TRBJ2-1 and V is TRBV5-1; no definite D call. Germline loops: CDR1 SGHRS, CDR2 YFSETQ. With 0 bases removed from V and 4 bases from J, the gap between germline ends came to 11 bases. The CDR3 length is 15 residues. The CDR3 nucleotides are TGCGCCAGCAGCTTGGCGGTGGCAGTTTACAATGAGCAGTTCTTC. It yields the protein CASSLAVAVYNEQFF.

This clonotype was seen at least ten times. CDR3 amino acids: CSARSGGASPLHF. In DNA, the CDR3 is TGCAGTGCTAGATCGGGGGGCGCATCACCCCTCCACTTT. The genes are TRBV20-1 and TRBJ1-6; the D gene is possibly TRBD1 (6 bases). V was cut by 2 bases and J by 10 bases, with 12 bases left in between. The CDR3 loop spans 13 amino acids. Germline V lookup: CDR1 DFQATT, CDR2 SNEGSKA (reference sequence).

This clonotype has only a few counts. The genes are TRBV3-1 and TRBJ2-7; 8 bases match TRBD1. Trimming removed 5 bases from V and 3 bases from J; junction bases left unmatched: 12. The length of the CDR3 is 16 residues. Germline assignment: CDR1 LGHDT and CDR2 YNNKEL (reference sequence). CDR3 bases: TGTGCCAGCAGCTCACACAGGGGGTCCGGCTTCTACGAGCAGTACTTC. Translation: CASSSHRGSGFYEQYF.

This clonotype was seen at least ten times. The chain employs TRBV20-1 and TRBJ2-3; TRBD1 is a possible D gene (6 bases). Trimming removed 4 bases at V and 4 bases at J, with 12 bases between. The CDR3 is 13 amino acids. Germline CDR1 is DFQATT and CDR2 is SNEGSKA (reference sequence). The CDR3 is CSATRGGSDTQYF. DNA for the CDR3: TGCAGTGCTACTCGAGGGGGTTCAGATACGCAGTATTTT.

This clonotype was recorded only once. The V and J genes are TRBV3-1 and TRBJ2-1; 8 nucleotides agree with TRBD2. Germline CDR1 is LGHDT and CDR2 is YNNKEL (reference sequence). The CDR3 extends over 17 amino acids. V lost 1 base, J lost 4 bases, and 9 bases stayed unmatched. The CDR3 is CASSQVPLTSAYNEQFF. In DNA, the CDR3 is TGTGCCAGCAGCCAAGTGCCCCTGACTAGCGCTTACAATGAGCAGTTCTTC.

This clonotype was counted ten times or more. The chain has TRBV5-1 and TRBJ2-1, with TRBD2 matching 14 bases. V lost 3 bases, J lost 3 bases, and 8 bases stayed unmatched. The CDR3 loop spans 18 amino acids. Per germline, CDR1 SGHRS and CDR2 YFSETQ. The CDR3 reads CASSSRLAGGPIYNEQFF. The CDR3 DNA sequence: TGCGCCAGCAGCTCTAGACTAGCGGGAGGGCCGATCTACAATGAGCAGTTCTTC.

This clonotype was seen many times. The V call is TRBV27, the J call TRBJ2-7; the match to TRBD2 covers 8 bases. The CDR3 contains 14 residues. Germline trimming cut 5 bases from V and 2 bases from J; bases unmatched to any gene: 5. CDR1 MNHEY and CDR2 SMNVEV come from the germline V gene (reference sequence). CDR3 sequence (DNA): TGTGCCAGCAGTACGGGACTAGACACCTACGAGCAGTACTTC. This gives the protein CASSTGLDTYEQYF.

The gene calls are TRBV6-1 and TRBJ2-7; 9 bases align to TRBD2. Germline-derived CDR1 and CDR2 are MNHNS and SASEGT. Trimming took 7 bases from V and 2 from J; bases not matched to a gene: 3. The CDR3 totals 13 residues. As DNA, the CDR3 is TGTGCCAGCAAGGCTAGCGGGGCCTACGAGCAGTACTTC. As protein: CASKASGAYEQYF.